This entry lists 26 T cell receptor beta chains sequenced from one sample in a study of T-cell reconstitution after alpha-beta-depleted transplantation in children. Unique molecular identifiers were incorporated into the prepared TCRbeta library. In TCRdb, the PCR reads were re-called with MiXCR into one record per CDR3 protein. The sample includes about 150,000 distinct CDR3 sequences, 8.8% of them seen just once. Sequences were derived from PBMCs, mostly from graft donor cells, sampled 180 days after TCRalphabeta/CD19-depleted stem cell transplant. The receptors originated from a female patient younger than 10 who had a stem cell transplant for congenital amegakaryocytic thrombocytopenia, so the T cells may come from the graft donor.

This clonotype was detected many times. The chain couples TRBV5-1 to TRBJ2-7, with D possibly being TRBD1 (6 bases). This CDR3 is 16 amino acids long. The germline V gene encodes CDR1 SGHRS and CDR2 YFSETQ. V was clipped by 4 bases and J by 1 base, with 18 bases between them. Here the CDR3 reads CASSLPQGKRSYEQYF. The DNA of the CDR3 is TGCGCCAGCAGCCTTCCACAGGGAAAAAGGTCCTACGAGCAGTACTTC.

There are many counts of this clonotype. This rearrangement joins TRBV5-1 to TRBJ2-5; a possible D gene is TRBD1 (5 bases). V lost 0 bases to trimming and J lost 2 bases, with 14 bases between them. This CDR3 comprises 16 residues. CDR1 and CDR2 from the germline V gene are SGHRS and YFSETQ. For the CDR3, the DNA is TGCGCCAGCAGCTTGGGGGCAACTCAGGGACAAGAGACCCAGTACTTC. As protein: CASSLGATQGQETQYF.

Regarding this clonotype: A read error may be the cause here, since a much bigger clone is one base away. The rearrangement links TRBV5-1 to TRBJ2-3, with 9 bases aligning to TRBD1. The V gene's germline CDR1 is SGHRS and CDR2 YFSETQ. The CDR3 spans 16 residues. The CDR3 region has the DNA TGCGCCAGCAGCTTTGATCGACAGGGGGGTACAGATACGCACTATTTT. Translated: CASSFDRQGGTDTHYF.

This clonotype has ten or more counts. This chain links TRBV28 with TRBJ2-5; D is unclear. Between the trimmed V and J ends, which lost 3 bases and 4 bases, there was a span of 3 bases. The CDR3 runs to 11 residues. Germline assignment: CDR1 MDHEN and CDR2 SYDVKM. This chain's CDR3 is CASSFIETQYF. The CDR3 DNA reads TGTGCCAGCAGTTTTATAGAGACCCAGTACTTC.

In its sample, this clonotype was seen many times. This rearrangement joins TRBV20-1 to TRBJ1-2; D is perhaps TRBD1 (5 bases). The CDR3 contains 12 residues. CDR1 and CDR2 (germline): DFQATT, SNEGSKA (reference sequence). The V end was cut by 6 bases, the J end by 4 bases, with 12 bases between. The CDR3 loop is CSAKGVSYGYTF. CDR3 sequence (DNA): TGCAGTGCGAAAGGGGTGTCCTATGGCTACACCTTC.

The chain combines TRBV7-2 with TRBJ2-7; 15 bases map to TRBD2. The germline gives CDR1 SGHTA, CDR2 FQGNSA. V lost 2 bases, J lost 0 bases, and 8 bases stayed unmatched. This CDR3 region has 19 residues. The CDR3 region is CASSLRGTSGRFSSYEQYF. The DNA for the CDR3 is TGTGCCAGCAGCTTAAGGGGGACTAGCGGGAGGTTTAGCTCCTACGAGCAGTACTTC.

At least ten counts were recorded for this clonotype. V gene TRBV28 combines with J gene TRBJ2-7, with unresolved D. This CDR3 is 12 amino acids long. Germline V gene sequence: CDR1 MDHEN, CDR2 SYDVKM. With 5 bases removed from V and 2 bases from J, the gap between germline ends came to 7 bases. In DNA form, the CDR3 reads TGTGCCAGCAGTCCCGGAGCCTACGAGCAGTACTTC. Protein: CASSPGAYEQYF.

This clonotype was picked up many times. This rearrangement joins TRBV5-1 to TRBJ2-1, with 13 nucleotides matching TRBD2. CDR3 length: 16 residues. V shed 4 bases and J 3 bases; nucleotides not matched to a gene: 4. CDR1 and CDR2 from the germline V gene are SGHRS and YFSETQ. CDR3: CASSPGLAGIYNEQFF. The CDR3 coding sequence is TGCGCCAGCAGCCCGGGACTAGCGGGAATCTACAATGAGCAGTTCTTC.

This clonotype was seen repeatedly, ten times or more. The chain uses TRBV2 and TRBJ1-6, with D unresolved. The ends were cut back, 2 bases at V and 5 bases at J, with 10 bases in the middle. The CDR3 totals 15 residues. Germline CDR1 SNHLY, CDR2 FYNNEI. CDR3: CASSENPGNNSPLHF. The CDR3 DNA is TGTGCCAGCAGTGAAAATCCGGGGAATAATTCACCCCTCCACTTT.

The rearrangement joins TRBV5-1 to TRBJ2-2; tentatively, D is TRBD1 or TRBD2 (5 bases each). Per germline, CDR1 SGHRS and CDR2 YFSETQ. Trimming removed 1 base at V and 4 bases at J, with 14 bases between. The CDR3 runs to 16 residues. CDR3 region: CASSLNRDRSTGELFF. CDR3 nucleotides: TGCGCCAGCAGCTTGAACCGGGACCGGAGCACCGGGGAGCTGTTTTTT.

This clonotype was recorded many times. V usage is TRBV7-9 and J usage is TRBJ1-1, with no clear D. Germline lookup yields CDR1 SEHNR and CDR2 FQNEAQ (reference sequence). V lost 1 base and J lost 11, with 11 bases in between. The CDR3 is made up of 12 amino acids. The CDR3 DNA follows: TGTGCCAGCAGCTTAGTAGCTGGGTGGGCTTTCTTT. Encoded protein: CASSLVAGWAFF.

This clonotype occurred many times. This rearrangement joins TRBV9 to TRBJ1-1; TRBD1 agrees at 11 bases. This CDR3 comprises 15 residues. CDR1 and CDR2 from the germline V gene are SGDLS and YYNGEE. With V trimmed by 4 bases and J by 5 bases, 7 bases remained unmatched. The CDR3 nucleotides are TGTGCCAGCAGCACGAGGGACAGGGGGGGGACTGAAGCTTTCTTT. It yields the protein CASSTRDRGGTEAFF.

The rearrangement links TRBV4-2 to TRBJ2-3, with 11 bases identical to TRBD2. V lost 0 bases and J lost 6; bases outside the gene matches: 5. Germline CDR1 and CDR2: LGHNA and YNFKEQ. The CDR3 loop spans 16 amino acids. CDR3 sequence reads: CASSQESSSGGDTQYF. The CDR3 DNA reads as TGTGCCAGCAGCCAAGAATCGTCTAGCGGGGGGGATACGCAGTATTTT.

Concerning this clonotype itself: A much larger clone is a single base away; this may be a read error. V usage is TRBV20-1 and J usage is TRBJ2-3; tentative D call: TRBD1 (6 bases). This CDR3 is built from 14 residues. Germline V gene sequence: CDR1 DFQATT, CDR2 SNEGSKA (reference sequence). CDR3 protein: CSARNRASTDTRYF. CDR3 bases: TGCAGTGCTAGGAACAGGGCCTCCACAGATACGCGGTATTTT.

This clonotype was counted at least ten times. This rearrangement joins TRBV12-3 or TRBV12-4 to TRBJ1-5; no firm D call. Trimming took off 6 bases at V and 4 bases at J, with 13 bases between the two ends. This CDR3 is 14 amino acids long. For the CDR3, the DNA is TGTGCCAGCAGGCGTGACACACCGAATCAGCCCCAGCATTTT. It specifies CASRRDTPNQPQHF.

This clonotype was counted ten times or more. The V and J genes are TRBV6-5 and TRBJ2-7; TRBD1 matches at 7 bases. Germline loops: CDR1 MNHEY, CDR2 SVGAGI. J was trimmed by 2 bases and V by 1 base; bases with no gene match: 5. The CDR3 contains 15 residues. The DNA of the CDR3 is TGTGCCAGCAGTTACTACCGACAGGGCCCCTACGAGCAGTACTTC. Protein product: CASSYYRQGPYEQYF.

This clonotype was recorded a few times. The V gene is TRBV7-2, the J gene TRBJ2-3, with a tentative D call TRBD2 (7 bases). V dropped 5 bases and J dropped 1 base, with 13 bases sitting between them. Germline CDR1 is SGHTA and CDR2 is FQGNSA. CDR3 length: 15 amino acids. The CDR3 bases are TGTGCCAGCAGCGTCACAGGGAGGGGCACAGATACGCAGTATTTT. Protein product: CASSVTGRGTDTQYF.

This clonotype was counted at least ten times. The rearrangement joins TRBV6-2 or TRBV6-3 to TRBJ1-6; D not certain. Germline V gene lookup returns CDR1 MNHEY and CDR2 SVGEGT. V lost 8 bases and J lost 7, with 15 bases in between. The CDR3 contains 14 residues. CDR3 nucleotides: TGTGCCAGCGCCTTTTGGGAAGGGAATTCACCCCTCCACTTT. It yields the protein CASAFWEGNSPLHF.

In this sample, this clonotype turned up many times. J is TRBJ1-2 and V is TRBV4-2, with a weak D call TRBD1 (5 bases). Germline V gene sequence: CDR1 LGHNA, CDR2 YNFKEQ. The length of the CDR3 is 13 residues. Between the trimmed V and J ends, which lost 2 bases and 8 bases, there was a span of 12 bases. The CDR3 sequence is CASSQRGVEGYTF. The DNA of the CDR3 is TGTGCCAGCAGCCAACGGGGGGTCGAAGGCTACACCTTC.

This clonotype was seen once. A much larger clone differs from this one at a single base, so this may be a read error. The V and J genes are TRBV2 and TRBJ1-1, with a tentative D call TRBD1 (6 bases). The V gene's germline CDR1 is SNHLY and CDR2 FYNNEI. The ends were cut back, 6 bases at V and 3 bases at J, with 11 bases in the middle. The CDR3 sequence is 13 residues long. The CDR3 loop is CASSPQGHTEAFF. CDR3 sequence (DNA): TGTGCCAGCAGCCCACAGGGACACACTGAAGCTTTCTTT.

This clonotype has more than one count but fewer than ten. The chain has TRBV20-1 and TRBJ2-1; D remains ambiguous. The germline CDR1 and CDR2 sequences are DFQATT and SNEGSKA (reference sequence). The CDR3 runs 13 residues. Trimming stripped 2 bases from V and 5 bases from J, with 10 bases between. Written as DNA, the CDR3 is TGCAGTGCTAGAAAAGGGAAGAACAATGAGCAGTTCTTC. Its protein is CSARKGKNNEQFF.

J is TRBJ2-1 and V is TRBV9; no definite D call. With 1 base removed from V and 9 bases from J, the gap between germline ends came to 5 bases. The germline gives CDR1 SGDLS, CDR2 YYNGEE. The length of the CDR3 is 11 residues. This CDR3 is CASSVNSEQFF. CDR3 in DNA: TGTGCCAGCAGCGTAAACAGTGAGCAGTTCTTC.

This clonotype appeared many times. This chain links TRBV29-1 with TRBJ2-1, with 8 bases identical to TRBD2. This CDR3 region has 14 residues. Germline V lookup: CDR1 SQVTM, CDR2 ANQGSEA. V lost 8 bases, J lost 7 bases, and 13 bases stayed unmatched. The CDR3, as DNA: TGCAGCTCGATTCCCGGGGGGGCCCCAAATGAGCAGTTCTTC. Translating gives CSSIPGGAPNEQFF.

This clonotype appeared many times. The rearrangement uses TRBV29-1 and TRBJ2-7, with TRBD2 as a possible D gene (6 bases). CDR1 and CDR2 from the germline V gene are SQVTM and ANQGSEA. The CDR3 consists of 14 residues. V was trimmed by 2 bases and J by 3 bases, leaving 14 bases between them. CDR3 sequence reads: CSVEIRGAIYEQYF. The CDR3, as DNA: TGCAGCGTTGAAATACGCGGGGCTATCTACGAGCAGTACTTC.

Only a few counts were recorded for this clonotype. The J gene is TRBJ2-1, the V gene TRBV12-3 or TRBV12-4; 7 positions match TRBD2. Trimming took 5 bases from V and 7 from J; bases not matched to a gene: 17. The CDR3 length is 17 residues. The CDR3 DNA follows: TGTGCCAGCAGTCCGCAGGGCGGGAGTTTCTTAGGGAATGAGCAGTTCTTC. This translates into CASSPQGGSFLGNEQFF.

The sample holds a few counts of this clonotype. The V call is TRBV15, the J call TRBJ1-1; no clear D gene. This CDR3 contains 14 residues. Deletions cut 5 bases from V and 1 base from J, with 11 bases between. Germline V gene data show CDR1 as LNHNV and CDR2 as YYDKDF (reference sequence). The CDR3 nucleotides read TGTGCCACCAGCGGCGTGCGGGCGAACACTGAAGCTTTCTTT. It yields the protein CATSGVRANTEAFF.